This T cell receptor (beta chain) emerged from a study of T-cell reconstitution after alpha-beta-depleted transplantation in children. CDR1 is MNHEY and CDR2 is SVGAGI in the germline V gene. The V and J ends lost 2 bases and 7 bases, in that order; junction bases with no gene match: 4. The CDR3 is 14 amino acids. TCRbeta library preparation incorporated unique molecular identifiers. TCRdb reanalysed the PCR reads using MiXCR and keeps one entry per CDR3 protein. The sample lists around 300,000 distinct CDR3 sequences, 10% seen once, with 7% to 9.5% in the top ten. The TCR was taken from a boy less than two years old with acute myeloid leukemia, due to receive a stem cell transplant. This chain joins TRBV6-5 and TRBJ2-3; 9 bases line up with TRBD1. The specimen comprised PBMCs, sampled before TCRalphabeta/CD19-depleted stem cell transplant. CDR3 nucleotide sequence: TGTGCCAGCAGTTACCGACAGGGGGGAAATACGCAGTATTTT. Residues: CASSYRQGGNTQYF.